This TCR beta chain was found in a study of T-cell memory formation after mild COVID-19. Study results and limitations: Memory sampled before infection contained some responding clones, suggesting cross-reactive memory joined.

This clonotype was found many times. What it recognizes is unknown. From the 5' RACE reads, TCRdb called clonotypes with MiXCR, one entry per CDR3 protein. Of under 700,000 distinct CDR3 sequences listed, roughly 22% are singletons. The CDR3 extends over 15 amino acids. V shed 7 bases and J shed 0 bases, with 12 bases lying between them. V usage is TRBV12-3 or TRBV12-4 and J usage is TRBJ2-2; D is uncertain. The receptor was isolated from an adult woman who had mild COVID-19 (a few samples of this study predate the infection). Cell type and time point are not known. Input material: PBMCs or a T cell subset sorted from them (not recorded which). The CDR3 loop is CASIFGMANTGELFF. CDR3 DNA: TGTGCCAGCATATTTGGGATGGCGAACACCGGGGAGCTGTTTTTT.